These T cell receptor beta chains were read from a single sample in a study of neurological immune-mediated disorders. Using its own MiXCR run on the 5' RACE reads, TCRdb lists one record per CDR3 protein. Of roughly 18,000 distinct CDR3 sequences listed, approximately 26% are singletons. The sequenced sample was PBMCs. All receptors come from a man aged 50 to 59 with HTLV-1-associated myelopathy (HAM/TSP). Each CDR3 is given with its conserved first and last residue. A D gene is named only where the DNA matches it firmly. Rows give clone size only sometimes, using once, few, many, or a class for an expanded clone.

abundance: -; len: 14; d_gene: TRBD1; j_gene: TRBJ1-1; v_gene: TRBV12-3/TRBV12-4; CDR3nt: TGTGCCAGCAGTATCGGACAGGGCAACACTGAAGCTTTCTTT; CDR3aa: CASSIGQGNTEAFF
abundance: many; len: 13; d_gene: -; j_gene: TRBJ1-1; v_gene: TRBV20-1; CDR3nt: TGCAGTGCCAGAACAGGTTTGACGACTGAAGCTTTCTTT; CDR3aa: CSARTGLTTEAFF
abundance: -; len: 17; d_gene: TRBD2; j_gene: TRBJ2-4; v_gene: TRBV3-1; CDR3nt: TGTGCCAGCAGCCAAGTTGCGGGGGGGGCGGCCAAAAACATTCAGTACTTC; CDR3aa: CASSQVAGGAAKNIQYF
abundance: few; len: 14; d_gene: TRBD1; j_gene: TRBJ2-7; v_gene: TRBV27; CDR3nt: TGTGCCAGCAGTTTATCAGGGGGCTGGAACGAGCAGTACTTC; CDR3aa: CASSLSGGWNEQYF
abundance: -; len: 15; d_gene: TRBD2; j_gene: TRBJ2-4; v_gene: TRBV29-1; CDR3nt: TGCAGCGTTGAAACTCCTAGCGGGGGGGCGTACATTCAGTACTTC; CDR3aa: CSVETPSGGAYIQYF
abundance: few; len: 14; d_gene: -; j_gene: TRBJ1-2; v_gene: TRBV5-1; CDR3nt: TGCGCCAGCAGCTTGGAAGCGACAGACTATGGCTACACCTTC; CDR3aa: CASSLEATDYGYTF
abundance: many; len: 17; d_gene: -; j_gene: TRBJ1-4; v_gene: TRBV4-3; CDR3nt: TGCGCCAGCAGCCAAGGGCGGGGGGGCGCAACTAATGAAAAACTGTTTTTT; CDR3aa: CASSQGRGGATNEKLFF
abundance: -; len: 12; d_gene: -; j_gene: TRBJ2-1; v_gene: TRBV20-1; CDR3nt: TGCAATTCTAGGTCGACCTACAATGAGCAGTTCTTC; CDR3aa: CNSRSTYNEQFF
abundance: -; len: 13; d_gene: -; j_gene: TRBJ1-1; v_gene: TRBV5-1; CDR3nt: TGCGCCAGCAGCAGGGACACGGCCACCAGGGATTTCTTT; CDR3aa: CASSRDTATRDFF
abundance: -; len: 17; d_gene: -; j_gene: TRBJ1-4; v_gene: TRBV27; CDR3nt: TGTGCCAGCAGTTTACTACCGGGGTTGGGGACTAATGAAAAACTGTTTTTT; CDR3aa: CASSLLPGLGTNEKLFF
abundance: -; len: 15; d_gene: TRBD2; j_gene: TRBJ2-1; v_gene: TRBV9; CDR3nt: TGTGCCAGCAGCTCCGGACTAGCGGTGCCCAATGAGCAGTTCTTC; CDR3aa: CASSSGLAVPNEQFF
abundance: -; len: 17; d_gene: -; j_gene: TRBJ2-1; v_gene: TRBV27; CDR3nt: TGTGCCAGCAGTTCCGGGGGAGACGGAAGCTCCTACAATGAGCAGTTCTTC; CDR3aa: CASSSGGDGSSYNEQFF
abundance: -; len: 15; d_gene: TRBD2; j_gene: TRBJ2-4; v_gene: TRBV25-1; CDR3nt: TGTGCCAGCGCTCCGGGGGGGGCAGGGAAAAACATTCAGTACTTC; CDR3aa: CASAPGGAGKNIQYF